Following are 24 T cell receptor beta chains from one sample sequenced in a study of cytomegalovirus exposure and HLA in healthy donors. The PCR employed 60 Vbeta primers together with 13 Jbeta primers. The assay was immunoSEQ multiplex PCR, and TCRdb's table has in-frame clones only and misses some. The sample records 150,000 to 200,000 clones, approximately 80% being singletons. Sequencing used PBMCs. The receptors were gathered from a woman in her forties in good health and CMV-seronegative.

This clone was counted a single time. V gene TRBV12-5 combines with J gene TRBJ1-2, with 9 bases identical to TRBD1. In germline, CDR1 is LGHNT, CDR2 FRNRAP. V lost 2 bases and J lost 0; bases outside the gene matches: 7. The CDR3 covers 17 residues. CDR3 DNA: TGTGCTAGTGGTTTGACCGGACAGGGGCCTACTAACTATGGCTACACCTTC. This codes for CASGLTGQGPTNYGYTF.

This clone appeared a few times. This chain connects TRBV5-1 to TRBJ1-1; D gene uncertain. This CDR3 has 14 amino acids. V was pared by 2 bases and J by 1 base, with 9 bases between. CDR1 SGHRS and CDR2 YFSETQ come from the germline V gene. CDR3 in DNA: TGCGCCAGCAGCTTCGAGGGCCAGAACACTGAAGCTTTCTTT. Protein sequence: CASSFEGQNTEAFF.

The chain uses TRBV2 and TRBJ1-4; 8 nucleotides align to TRBD1. CDR3 length: 17 residues. Germline loops: CDR1 SNHLY, CDR2 FYNNEI. Trimming removed 2 bases from V and 7 bases from J; junction bases left unmatched: 12. Here the CDR3 DNA reads TGTGCCAGCAGTGAACGGGGACAGGAGGGTCTGGGTGAAAAACTGTTTTTT. This gives the protein CASSERGQEGLGEKLFF.

The gene calls are TRBV5-6 and TRBJ1-5; unclear D gene. CDR1 is SGHDT, CDR2 YYEEEE, per germline. Trimming shortened V by 0 bases and J by 6 bases, and 13 bases separated the two germline ends. The CDR3 spans 15 residues. CDR3 loop: CASSLGAPSSQPQHF. In DNA, the CDR3 is TGTGCCAGCAGCTTGGGTGCTCCTTCTAGTCAGCCCCAGCATTTT. Full variable domain (outside the CDR3, taken from reference TRBV5-6 and TRBJ1-5): DAGVTQSPTHLIKTRGQQVTLRCSPKSGHDTVSWYQQALGQGPQFIFQYYEEEERQRGNFPDRFSGHQFPNYSSELNVNALLLGDSALYLCASSLGAPSSQPQHFGDGTRLSIL.

The chain is built from TRBV6-1 and TRBJ1-5, with no clear D. The CDR3 runs 14 residues. The V end was cut by 3 bases, the J end by 11 bases, with 17 bases between. The germline V gene has CDR1 MNHNS and CDR2 SASEGT. This CDR3 reads CASSDGRPRYSQHF. The CDR3 bases are TGTGCCAGCAGTGACGGCAGGCCTCGGTATTCCCAGCATTTT.

This sequence joins TRBV19 and TRBJ1-5; maybe TRBD1 (5 bases). This CDR3 has 10 amino acids. Trimming took 10 bases from V and 7 from J, leaving 8 bases between them. Germline loops: CDR1 LNHDA, CDR2 SQIVND (reference sequence). The CDR3 protein is CATGGQPQHF. In nucleotides, the CDR3 is TGTGCCACCGGGGGGCAGCCCCAGCATTTT.

This chain joins TRBV5-1 and TRBJ2-3, with 12 nucleotides matching TRBD2. The V segment lost 1 base and the J segment 5 bases; nucleotides outside the gene matches: 8. CDR1 and CDR2 (germline): SGHRS, YFSETQ. The CDR3 spans 17 residues. CDR3 nucleotide sequence: TGCGCCAGCAGCTTGTGGGCTAGCGGGAGGGCCGAAGATACGCAGTATTTT. Translated, it gives CASSLWASGRAEDTQYF. The full variable domain, in which reference TRBV5-1 and TRBJ2-3 provide the parts outside the CDR3, is KAGVTQTPRYLIKTRGQQVTLSCSPISGHRSVSWYQQTPGQGLQFLFEYFSETQRNKGNFPGRFSGRQFSNSRSEMNVSTLELGDSALYLCASSLWASGRAEDTQYFGPGTRLTVL.

The chain combines TRBV5-8 with TRBJ2-1, with 7 bases aligning to TRBD2. The CDR3 consists of 16 residues. Trimming removed 2 bases from V and 1 base from J; junction bases left unmatched: 6. CDR1 is SGHTS and CDR2 is YDEGEE in the germline V gene. CDR3 bases: TGTGCCAGCAGCTTATTCAGCGGGAATTCCTACAATGAGCAGTTCTTC. Amino acids: CASSLFSGNSYNEQFF.

The chain couples TRBV4-3 to TRBJ2-3; maybe TRBD1 (6 bases). CDR1 LGHNA and CDR2 YSLEER come from the germline V gene. The CDR3 loop spans 16 amino acids. Trimming stripped 5 bases from V and 5 bases from J, with 20 bases between. The CDR3 DNA sequence: TGCGCCAGCAGCTCGATAACGGGGCAGGGGAGAGATACGCAGTATTTT. Translation gives CASSSITGQGRDTQYF.

The CDR3 DNA sequence: TGCGCCAGCAGTCAATCGACAGGGATTGGAAACACCATATATTTT. Residues: CASSQSTGIGNTIYF. The chain is built from TRBV23-1 and TRBJ1-3; TRBD1 matches 7 bases. TRBV23-1 falls under the ORF class, with uncertain function. V dropped 0 bases and J dropped 3; count of bases not matched to a gene: 2. CDR3 length: 15 residues.

This chain connects TRBV18 to TRBJ1-5; 7 bases map to TRBD1. CDR3 length: 14 residues. CDR1 is KGHSH and CDR2 is LQKENI in the germline V gene. The V gene end was trimmed by 4 bases and the J gene end by 5 bases; junction bases not matched to a gene: 5. In nucleotides, the CDR3 is TGTGCCAGCTCACGCGGTCAGGGGGATCAGCCCCAGCATTTT. Translated, it gives CASSRGQGDQPQHF.

The chain couples TRBV11-2 to TRBJ1-2; D is possibly TRBD1 (5 bases). The CDR3 length is 15 residues. The V end was cut by 1 base, the J end by 3 bases, with 12 bases between. Germline lookup yields CDR1 SGHAT and CDR2 FQNNGV. The CDR3: CASSLVGRGHYGYTF. Here the CDR3 DNA reads TGTGCCAGCAGCTTAGTGGGAAGGGGCCACTATGGCTACACCTTC.

This clone was counted a few times. The chain employs TRBV4-3 and TRBJ1-5; 10 bases agree with TRBD1. Germline-derived CDR1 and CDR2 are LGHNA and YSLEER. The CDR3 is 13 amino acids. V shed 4 bases, J shed 7 bases, and the junction held 1 base outside the gene matches. The CDR3 DNA reads as TGCGCCAGCAGCCGGGACAGGGGACAGCCCCAGCATTTT. Translating it yields CASSRDRGQPQHF.

The CDR3 DNA reads as TGTGCCAGCAGCTTACCGGGAGGCCCGACCGGGGAGCTGTTTTTT. It codes for CASSLPGGPTGELFF. The chain carries TRBV7-9 and TRBJ2-2; 7 bases align to TRBD2. The CDR3 covers 15 residues. Germline V gene data show CDR1 as SEHNR and CDR2 as FQNEAQ (reference sequence). J lost 5 bases, V lost 2 bases, and 5 bases had no gene match. The entire variable domain, with the rest obtained from reference TRBV7-9 and TRBJ2-2, is as follows: DTGVSQNPRHKITKRGQNVTFRCDPISEHNRLYWYRQTLGQGPEFLTYFQNEAQLEKSRLLSDRFSAERPKGSFSTLEIQRTEQGDSAMYLCASSLPGGPTGELFFGEGSRLTVL.

The chain employs TRBV5-4 and TRBJ1-2, with 10 bases aligning to TRBD1. The length of the CDR3 is 15 residues. CDR1 SGHNT and CDR2 YYREEE come from the germline V gene (reference sequence). The trim removed 4 bases at V and 5 bases at J, leaving 8 bases unmatched. The CDR3 nucleotides read TGTGCCAGCAGCCCTTGGGACAGGGGATTTTATGGCTACACCTTC. Protein product: CASSPWDRGFYGYTF.

This clone was counted only a few times. This chain connects TRBV5-8 to TRBJ2-2; TRBD2 matches at 7 bases. CDR1 is SGHTS, CDR2 YDEGEE, per germline. The CDR3 spans 14 residues. V trimming: 0 bases; J trimming: 4 bases; junction bases outside the gene matches: 0. The CDR3 coding sequence is TGTGCCAGCAGCTTGGGCGGGAGCACCGGGGAGCTGTTTTTT. Protein sequence: CASSLGGSTGELFF.

The rearrangement links TRBV9 to TRBJ1-1; a weak D match, TRBD1 (5 bases). This CDR3 has 13 residues. Germline V gives CDR1 SGDLS, CDR2 YYNGEE. The V and J ends lost 2 bases and 3 bases respectively, with 8 bases between them. CDR3 in DNA: TGTGCCAGCAGCGTTTTAGGGGACACTGAAGCTTTCTTT. It translates to CASSVLGDTEAFF.

This sequence joins TRBV7-2 and TRBJ2-1; 7 positions agree with TRBD1. There are 15 residues in the CDR3. Germline V lookup: CDR1 SGHTA, CDR2 FQGNSA. With 1 base clipped from V and 0 bases from J, the junction kept 0 bases outside the gene matches. As DNA, the CDR3 is TGTGCCAGCAGCTTAGGACAGGGCTCCTACAATGAGCAGTTCTTC. Translated: CASSLGQGSYNEQFF.

The chain carries TRBV30 and TRBJ1-5; 7 positions agree with TRBD1. The V gene's germline CDR1 is GTSNPN and CDR2 SVGIG (reference sequence). Losses at the gene ends were 5 bases for V and 0 bases for J; bases not matched to a gene: 4. CDR3 length: 14 amino acids. The DNA of the CDR3 is TGTGCCTGGGAGACAGGGTATAGCAATCAGCCCCAGCATTTT. Amino acids: CAWETGYSNQPQHF.

The chain employs TRBV16 and TRBJ2-2, with a weak D call TRBD1 (5 bases). CDR1 and CDR2 from the germline V gene are KGHSY and FQNENV. V lost 4 bases to trimming and J lost 0 bases, with 9 bases between them. The CDR3 length is 15 residues. The DNA for the CDR3 is TGTGCCAGCAGCCCCCAACAGGCGAACACCGGGGAGCTGTTTTTT. Amino acids: CASSPQQANTGELFF.

This chain uses TRBV30 with TRBJ1-2; tentatively, D is TRBD1 (6 bases). CDR1 and CDR2 from the germline V gene are GTSNPN and SVGIG (reference sequence). V lost 1 base to trimming and J lost 10 bases, with 16 bases between them. The CDR3 spans 13 residues. CDR3 sequence: CAWSADSSGAYTF. The CDR3 DNA is TGTGCCTGGAGTGCCGACAGTTCAGGGGCCTACACCTTC. Looking up the rest from reference TRBV30 and TRBJ1-2 gives the full variable domain: SQTIHQWPATLVQPVGSPLSLECTVEGTSNPNLYWYRQAAGRGLQLLFYSVGIGQISSEVPQNLSASRPQDRQFILSSKKLLLSDSGFYLCAWSADSSGAYTFGSGTRLTVV.

The chain combines TRBV18 with TRBJ1-5; D may be TRBD1 (6 bases). The CDR3 is 14 amino acids. V lost 5 bases, J lost 6 bases, and 14 bases lay in between. Germline lookup yields CDR1 KGHSH and CDR2 LQKENI. CDR3 DNA: TGTGCCAGCTCAGTGGGAGCAGGGGCTCAGCCCCAGCATTTT. Amino acid sequence: CASSVGAGAQPQHF. Full variable domain (missing parts from reference TRBV18 and TRBJ1-5): NAGVMQNPRHLVRRRGQEARLRCSPMKGHSHVYWYRQLPEEGLKFMVYLQKENIIDESGMPKERFSAEFPKEGPSILRIQQVVRGDSAAYFCASSVGAGAQPQHFGDGTRLSIL.

This sequence joins TRBV18 and TRBJ1-5; D not certain. CDR3 length equals 15 residues. Per the germline V gene, CDR1 is KGHSH and CDR2 is LQKENI. Trimming pared 3 bases from V and 5 bases from J, leaving 14 bases between. CDR3 loop: CASSPVRSTDQPQHF. The CDR3 DNA reads TGTGCCAGCTCACCCGTGCGTAGTACGGATCAGCCCCAGCATTTT.

The chain joins TRBV6-1 to TRBJ1-1, with unresolved D. The CDR3 loop spans 13 amino acids. Germline values: CDR1 MNHNS, CDR2 SASEGT. V dropped 0 bases and J dropped 3 bases, with 5 bases sitting between them. The CDR3 loop reads CASSEAFDTEAFF. The CDR3 DNA is TGTGCCAGCAGTGAAGCGTTCGACACTGAAGCTTTCTTT.